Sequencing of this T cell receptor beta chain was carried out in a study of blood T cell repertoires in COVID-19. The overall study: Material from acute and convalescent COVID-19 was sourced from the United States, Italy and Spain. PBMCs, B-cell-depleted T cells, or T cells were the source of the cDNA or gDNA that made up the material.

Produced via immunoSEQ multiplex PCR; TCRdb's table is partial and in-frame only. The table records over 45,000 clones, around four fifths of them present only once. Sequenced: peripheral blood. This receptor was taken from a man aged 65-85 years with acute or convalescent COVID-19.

CDR3: CASNVKEGNEQFF. Written as DNA, the CDR3 is TGTGCCAGCAACGTAAAGGAGGGCAATGAGCAGTTCTTC. The V call is TRBV7-9, the J call TRBJ2-1; possibly TRBD2 for D (6 bases). V lost 7 bases, J lost 6 bases, and 13 bases lay in between. This CDR3 comprises 13 residues. Germline assignment: CDR1 SEHNR and CDR2 FQNEAQ (reference sequence).